These 26 T cell receptor beta chains share one sample of origin, sequenced in a study of identical twins. TCRdb re-analysed the 5' RACE reads in MiXCR, keeping a single row per CDR3 protein. Of about 190,000 distinct CDR3 sequences listed, roughly 15% were seen once; the top ten hold 35% to 45%. This same sample was also part of a study on T cells expressing NK-cell markers.

The source material was CD8+ T cells sorted from blood. The receptors originated from a woman aged 18-35 years in good health.

This clonotype occurred many times. The genes are TRBV3-1 and TRBJ2-5, with D maybe TRBD1 (6 bases). CDR1 LGHDT and CDR2 YNNKEL come from the germline V gene (reference sequence). The CDR3 loop spans 14 amino acids. The V end lost 1 base, the J end lost 3 bases, and 9 bases lay between the germline ends. The CDR3 nucleotides read TGTGCCAGCAGCCAAGTAAACAGGGAAGAGACCCAGTACTTC. Residues: CASSQVNREETQYF.

The chain couples TRBV20-1 to TRBJ2-6; no firm D call. The CDR3 is made up of 14 amino acids. Trimming cost V 1 base and J 6 bases, with 10 bases left between them. Germline CDR1 and CDR2: DFQATT and SNEGSKA (reference sequence). The CDR3 DNA reads TGCAGTGCTAGAGCCGCATCAACGGCCAACGTCCTGACTTTC. Translating it yields CSARAASTANVLTF.

This clonotype was seen repeatedly, ten times or more. The chain uses TRBV19 and TRBJ2-2; D ambiguous. Trimming removed 8 bases from V and 7 bases from J, with 8 bases in between. The length of the CDR3 is 11 residues. Germline CDR1 LNHDA, CDR2 SQIVND (reference sequence). The CDR3 region has the DNA TGTGCCAGTCATACCGGCGGGGAGCTGTTTTTT. Translating it yields CASHTGGELFF.

This clonotype was observed a few times. The chain links TRBV27 to TRBJ2-1; D not certain. The ends were cut back, 8 bases at V and 0 bases at J, with 11 bases in the middle. Germline lookup yields CDR1 MNHEY and CDR2 SMNVEV (reference sequence). The CDR3 runs 14 residues. CDR3 protein: CASLRSLSYNEQFF. In DNA form, the CDR3 reads TGTGCCAGCCTGAGAAGCCTCTCCTACAATGAGCAGTTCTTC.

This chain connects TRBV29-1 to TRBJ2-7; D call uncertain. Trimming stripped 2 bases from V and 2 bases from J, with 7 bases between. This CDR3 region has 12 residues. Germline values: CDR1 SQVTM, CDR2 ANQGSEA. The CDR3 loop reads CSVELAAYEQYF. In DNA, the CDR3 is TGCAGCGTTGAACTGGCAGCCTACGAGCAGTACTTC.

Ten or more counts support this clonotype. This chain uses TRBV11-1 with TRBJ2-1, with 14 bases that match TRBD2. The CDR3 loop spans 19 amino acids. Losses at the gene ends were 4 bases for V and 3 bases for J; bases not matched to a gene: 11. Germline CDR1 SGHAT, CDR2 FQDESV (reference sequence). As DNA, the CDR3 is TGTGCCAGCAGCTCCGCCGGGACTAGCGGGGGACGGCACTACAATGAGCAGTTCTTC. This encodes CASSSAGTSGGRHYNEQFF.

This clonotype was seen a handful of times. The chain uses TRBV3-1 and TRBJ2-5; 10 bases agree with TRBD1. With 4 bases clipped from V and 5 bases from J, the junction kept 7 bases outside the gene matches. The CDR3 runs to 15 residues. CDR1 is LGHDT, CDR2 YNNKEL, per germline (reference sequence). The CDR3 DNA sequence: TGTGCCAGCAGCCCCCGGACAGGGGGACGGGAGACCCAGTACTTC. It translates to CASSPRTGGRETQYF.

Ten or more counts support this clonotype. The chain recombines TRBV7-9 with TRBJ2-1; D is perhaps TRBD1 or TRBD2 (5 bases each). V lost 5 bases and J lost 16, with 18 bases in between. The CDR3 loop spans 12 amino acids. Germline V CDR1 and CDR2: SEHNR, FQNEAQ (reference sequence). CDR3 protein: CASSPTTGAEFF. The CDR3 DNA reads as TGTGCCAGCAGCCCTACAACCGGGGCGGAATTCTTC.

This clonotype has more than one count but fewer than ten. This chain joins TRBV10-2 and TRBJ2-2, with D maybe TRBD1 (6 bases). The V end was cut by 1 base, the J end by 4 bases, with 7 bases between. The CDR3 sequence is 14 residues long. The V gene's germline CDR1 is WSHSY and CDR2 SAAADI. Here the CDR3 DNA reads TGCGCCAGCAGTGAGTGGGACATCACCGGGGAGCTGTTTTTT. Translated, it gives CASSEWDITGELFF.

V is TRBV5-1 and J is TRBJ2-1; TRBD2 agrees at 7 bases. V lost 7 bases to trimming and J lost 0 bases; unmatched junction nucleotides: 7. This CDR3 region has 15 residues. Germline assignment: CDR1 SGHRS and CDR2 YFSETQ. The CDR3: CASSSGRSSYNEQFF. The CDR3 region has the DNA TGCGCCAGCTCTAGCGGTAGGAGCTCCTACAATGAGCAGTTCTTC.

The chain carries TRBV9 and TRBJ2-3, with D unclear. Germline assignment: CDR1 SGDLS and CDR2 YYNGEE. Trimming left V 2 bases short and J 1 base short, with 8 bases between. The CDR3 consists of 14 residues. CDR3 sequence reads: CASSVGKRTDTQYF. The CDR3 region has the DNA TGTGCCAGCAGCGTCGGAAAGCGCACAGATACGCAGTATTTT.

This clonotype was seen more than once but under ten times. The V call is TRBV7-9, the J call TRBJ1-2, with 8 bases fitting TRBD1. Germline trimming cut 0 bases from V and 6 bases from J; bases unmatched to any gene: 6. CDR1 and CDR2 (germline): SEHNR, FQNEAQ (reference sequence). This CDR3 is built from 15 residues. CDR3 sequence (DNA): TGTGCCAGCAGCTTAGCGCTAGGACAGGGAGATGGCTACACCTTC. This gives the protein CASSLALGQGDGYTF.

There are a few counts of this clonotype. The V gene is TRBV12-3 or TRBV12-4, the J gene TRBJ2-2; D call uncertain. Trimming removed 2 bases from V and 14 bases from J, with 12 bases in between. CDR3 length: 12 amino acids. The CDR3 region is CASSLHPRDLFF. The CDR3 region has the DNA TGTGCCAGCAGTTTACACCCTCGCGATCTGTTTTTT.

This clonotype has only a few counts. The chain has TRBV6-1 and TRBJ1-2; 7 bases match TRBD1. Trimming cost V 2 bases and J 7 bases; bases outside gene matches: 4. The CDR3 length is 13 residues. In germline, CDR1 is MNHNS, CDR2 SASEGT. CDR3 in DNA: TGTGCCAGCAGTGAAACAGGGGATCTTGGCTACACCTTC. Encoded protein: CASSETGDLGYTF.

The CDR3 DNA follows: TGTGCCACTCGGACGGCAACTAATGAAAAACTGTTTTTT. Its translation is CATRTATNEKLFF. The chain employs TRBV7-9 and TRBJ1-4; no reliable D call. The length of the CDR3 is 13 residues. The germline gives CDR1 SEHNR, CDR2 FQNEAQ (reference sequence). Trimming removed 10 bases at V and 0 bases at J, with 9 bases between.

The rearrangement links TRBV20-1 to TRBJ1-2, with D hard to call. The CDR3 consists of 13 residues. V gave up 3 bases and J gave up 0 bases, with 8 bases separating them. Germline V gene data show CDR1 as DFQATT and CDR2 as SNEGSKA (reference sequence). The CDR3 sequence is CSASPPTNYGYTF. The DNA for the CDR3 is TGCAGTGCTAGCCCCCCGACTAACTATGGCTACACCTTC.

The chain couples TRBV5-6 to TRBJ2-1, with TRBD1 matching 8 bases. V shed 3 bases and J 9 bases; nucleotides not matched to a gene: 2. CDR1 is SGHDT, CDR2 YYEEEE, per germline. This CDR3 comprises 12 residues. The CDR3 is CASSSTGGEQFF. CDR3 nucleotide sequence: TGTGCCAGCAGCTCTACAGGGGGTGAGCAGTTCTTC.

This clonotype was counted only a few times. The genes are TRBV29-1 and TRBJ2-3, with D unresolved. V was cut by 3 bases and J by 5 bases, with 12 bases left in between. Germline CDR1 and CDR2: SQVTM and ANQGSEA. This CDR3 has 13 amino acids. CDR3 region: CSVDPSFGDTQYF. DNA for the CDR3: TGCAGCGTTGACCCGTCTTTTGGAGATACGCAGTATTTT.

This chain uses TRBV7-9 with TRBJ1-6, with 7 nucleotides matching TRBD1. Germline loops: CDR1 SEHNR, CDR2 FQNEAQ (reference sequence). The CDR3 is 15 residues long. The V and J ends lost 4 bases and 8 bases, in that order; junction bases with no gene match: 8. In DNA form, the CDR3 reads TGTGCCAGCAGCTCCCAGGGGGAATTAGATTCACCCCTCCACTTT. Its protein product is CASSSQGELDSPLHF. The full variable domain, completed using reference TRBV7-9 and TRBJ1-6, is DTGVSQNPRHKITKRGQNVTFRCDPISEHNRLYWYRQTLGQGPEFLTYFQNEAQLEKSRLLSDRFSAERPKGSFSTLEIQRTEQGDSAMYLCASSSQGELDSPLHFGNGTRLTVT.

The CDR3 nucleotides are TGCAGTGCTAGAGGTTGGGCTACCTACGAGCAGTACTTC. It specifies CSARGWATYEQYF. The chain carries TRBV20-1 and TRBJ2-7; D is undetermined. The length of the CDR3 is 13 residues. V dropped 1 base and J dropped 2 bases, with 9 bases sitting between them. Germline CDR1 DFQATT, CDR2 SNEGSKA (reference sequence).

The chain has TRBV15 and TRBJ2-2; D is unresolved. The V gene's germline CDR1 is LNHNV and CDR2 YYDKDF (reference sequence). This CDR3 has 18 residues. V lost 0 bases, J lost 2 bases, and 16 bases lay in between. DNA for the CDR3: TGTGCCACCAGCAGAGATCCCACCCCGGATTTTAACACCGGGGAGCTGTTTTTT. This encodes CATSRDPTPDFNTGELFF.

At least ten counts were recorded for this clonotype. DNA for the CDR3: TGTGCCAGCAGATCGACGGGACTAGCGATCTACAATGAGCAGTTCTTC. Translation gives CASRSTGLAIYNEQFF. The V and J genes are TRBV2 and TRBJ2-1; 10 bases map to TRBD2. J lost 3 bases, V lost 6 bases, and 8 bases had no gene match. Germline V CDR1 and CDR2: SNHLY, FYNNEI. The CDR3 runs 16 residues.

This clonotype was recorded many times. This chain joins TRBV3-1 and TRBJ2-5, with no clear D. This CDR3 spans 14 amino acids. CDR1 and CDR2 from the germline V gene are LGHDT and YNNKEL (reference sequence). The V end lost 3 bases, the J end lost 2 bases, and 10 bases lay between the germline ends. Here the CDR3 DNA reads TGTGCCAGCAGCCAGGCTTCAGTACAAGAGACCCAGTACTTC. Its translation is CASSQASVQETQYF.

This clonotype was counted a single time. The J gene is TRBJ2-3, the V gene TRBV12-3 or TRBV12-4; D ambiguous. Trimming pared 3 bases from V and 3 bases from J, leaving 7 bases between. This CDR3 has 13 residues. CDR3 coding DNA: TGTGCCAGCAGTTTCGGGTGGACAGATACGCAGTATTTT. Its translation is CASSFGWTDTQYF.

The chain joins TRBV15 to TRBJ2-3; D possibly corresponds to TRBD1 (6 bases). The germline V gene has CDR1 LNHNV and CDR2 YYDKDF (reference sequence). The CDR3 spans 15 residues. Trimming removed 8 bases at V and 4 bases at J, with 19 bases between. The DNA of the CDR3 is TGTGCCACCGGACTTAGGGGGTCCGGCGCAGATACGCAGTATTTT. It translates to CATGLRGSGADTQYF.

This clonotype was counted ten times or more. The chain is built from TRBV12-3 or TRBV12-4 and TRBJ1-1, with 7 positions matching TRBD1. The CDR3 is 14 residues long. Unmatched junction bases numbered 4, after V lost 6 bases and J lost 0 bases. CDR3 bases: TGTGCCAGCAGGATGGGACAGATGAACACTGAAGCTTTCTTT. Translation: CASRMGQMNTEAFF.